This passage covers 18 T cell receptor beta chains from one sample sequenced in a study of tumor and adjacent non-tumor tissue in lung cancer. Three rounds of nested PCR, following a modified ARM-PCR protocol, produced the TCRbeta library. One entry per CDR3 protein results from TCRdb running MiXCR on the multiplex PCR reads. The sample holds some 73,000 distinct CDR3 sequences, roughly 80% seen once. No cell sorting was done before RNA was extracted from the tissue. Distant lung tissue was collected more than 3 cm away from the tumor edge. Sequencing was carried out using distant non-tumor lung tissue. These receptors were collected from a man between 60 and 75 years old with non-small cell lung cancer.

Comments on this clonotype: Lacking the conserved final phenylalanine or tryptophan, this CDR3 likely reflects a read error. The chain uses TRBV11-2 and TRBJ2-5; 7 bases are shared with TRBD1. The CDR3 is 13 amino acids. Per germline, CDR1 SGHAT and CDR2 FQNNGV. CDR3 residues: CTSSSTGEDAQYI. CDR3 DNA: TGTACCAGCAGCTCTACAGGGGAAGATGCCCAGTACATC.

V and J are TRBV24-1 and TRBJ1-2; D not resolved. CDR3 length: 13 amino acids. Germline CDR1 reads KGHDR; CDR2 reads SFDVKD. Trimming took 9 bases from V and 2 from J, leaving 12 bases between them. The CDR3 sequence: CATEAGENYGYTF. In DNA, the CDR3 is TGTGCCACCGAGGCCGGGGAGAACTATGGCTACACCTTC.

About this clonotype: One end of the junction fails to match germline, which may point to a read error. The chain carries TRBV4-3 and TRBJ2-2, with no clear D. Looked up from germline, CDR1 is LGHNA and CDR2 is YSLEER. The CDR3 contains 13 residues. CDR3 in amino acids: CPSNQEFTGELFF. The CDR3 DNA is TGCCCCAGCAACCAAGAGTTCACCGGGGAGCTGTTTTTT.

Worth noting for this clonotype: An end of the junction differs from the germline gene, which may be a read error. The CDR3 DNA sequence: TGCAGTGCTCCTGACAAGGCGTTTACCAAAAACATTCAGTATTTC. It yields the protein CSAPDKAFTKNIQYF. The rearrangement uses TRBV20-1 and TRBJ2-4, with D hard to call. The CDR3 extends over 15 amino acids. Germline CDR1 DFQATT, CDR2 SNEGSKA (reference sequence).

This clonotype was picked up a small number of times. This may arise from a read error, as a much more abundant clone is one base away. The chain uses TRBV11-2 and TRBJ2-1; TRBD2 agrees at 7 bases. CDR3 length equals 14 residues. From germline, CDR1 is SGHAT and CDR2 FQNNGV. CDR3 sequence reads: CVSSLGLLYNEQFF. CDR3 DNA: TGTGTCAGCAGCTTGGGACTACTCTACAATGAGCAGTTCTTC.

On this clonotype: A much larger clone lies one base from this, so it may be a read error. The chain uses TRBV4-1 and TRBJ1-1, with D possibly TRBD1 on 5 matching bases. CDR1 is MGHRA and CDR2 is YSYEKL in the germline V gene. The CDR3 length is 15 residues. V lost 0 bases, J lost 2 bases, and 10 bases lay in between. The DNA for the CDR3 is TGCGCCAGCAGCCAAGAAAGGACAATAAACACTGAAGCTTTCTTT. Its protein is CASSQERTINTEAFF.

This rearrangement joins TRBV4-1 to TRBJ1-4; D perhaps matches TRBD1 (5 bases). CDR3 length: 15 residues. V was trimmed by 1 base and J by 5 bases, leaving 11 bases between them. The V gene's germline CDR1 is MGHRA and CDR2 YSYEKL. This chain's CDR3 is CASSQVSGSNEKLFF. The DNA for the CDR3 is TGCGCCAGCAGCCAAGTTTCAGGGAGCAATGAAAAACTGTTTTTT.

Of note for this clonotype: One end of the junction fails to match germline, which may point to a read error. The chain links TRBV5-1 to TRBJ2-2, with a tentative D call TRBD1 (6 bases). Germline CDR1 is SGHRS and CDR2 is YFSETQ. The CDR3 runs 15 residues. For the CDR3, the DNA is TGCGCCAGCAGCTTGGCGGGACAAGGCACCGGGGACCTGTTTTTT. Translated: CASSLAGQGTGDLFF.

The chain recombines TRBV11-2 with TRBJ1-1, with TRBD1 as a possible D gene (5 bases). Trimming took off 0 bases at V and 2 bases at J, with 10 bases between the two ends. The CDR3 is 15 amino acids. Germline V gives CDR1 SGHAT, CDR2 FQNNGV. Here the CDR3 DNA reads TGTGCCAGCAGCTTAGATCAAGGGGCTAACACTGAAGCTTTCTTT. Encoded protein: CASSLDQGANTEAFF.

As concerns this clonotype: This sequence may be a read error, since a much larger clone differs from it by one base. The rearrangement links TRBV7-3 to TRBJ2-1; D assignment may be TRBD1 or TRBD2 (5 bases each). V lost 2 bases and J 7 bases, leaving 12 bases between the germline ends. This CDR3 has 14 residues. Germline-derived CDR1 and CDR2 are SGHTA and FQGTGA. CDR3 region: CASSLVGGPNEQFF. The CDR3 DNA is TGTGCCAGCAGCTTAGTTGGGGGACCGAATGAGCAGTTCTTC.

In the case of this clonotype: One junction end does not reproduce the germline sequence, and a read error may be involved. The chain joins TRBV20-1 to TRBJ2-1, with D possibly TRBD2 on 5 matching bases. Per the germline V gene, CDR1 is DFQATT and CDR2 is SNEGSKA (reference sequence). The length of the CDR3 is 15 residues. CDR3 sequence: CTARDRPSSFNEQFF. For the CDR3, the DNA is TGCACTGCTAGAGATCGGCCTAGCAGCTTCAATGAGCAGTTCTTC.

About this clonotype itself: This may come from a read error, since a much larger clone is one base off. The chain links TRBV12-3 or TRBV12-4 to TRBJ1-1; the D gene is possibly TRBD1 (6 bases). The CDR3 totals 13 residues. Written as DNA, the CDR3 is TGTGCCAGCAGACAAGACAGGAGCACTGAAGCTATCTTT. Protein product: CASRQDRSTEAIF.

Details on this clonotype: The junction and the germline gene differ at one end; a read error may be behind it. CDR3 protein: CSARDTGRYISPLHF. In nucleotides, the CDR3 is TGCAGTGCTAGAGATACGGGACGGTATATATCACCCCTCCATTTT. V and J are TRBV20-1 and TRBJ1-6, with D tentatively TRBD1 (5 bases). The CDR3 loop spans 15 amino acids. CDR1 and CDR2 from the germline V gene are DFQATT and SNEGSKA (reference sequence).

The chain combines TRBV10-3 with TRBJ1-5; D unclear. Germline V lookup: CDR1 ENHRY, CDR2 SYGVKD. V was pared by 3 bases and J by 5 bases, with 8 bases between. The CDR3 totals 13 residues. The CDR3 loop is CAISETTYQPQHF. The CDR3 DNA is TGTGCCATCAGTGAAACCACATATCAGCCCCAGCATTTT.

A word on this clonotype: This may arise from a read error, as a much more abundant clone is one base away. The gene calls are TRBV24-1 and TRBJ2-5; D not certain. Trimming took off 4 bases at V and 7 bases at J, with 12 bases between the two ends. Germline values: CDR1 KGHDR, CDR2 SFDVKD. This CDR3 region has 13 residues. CDR3 region: CATSEEYEGTQYF. In nucleotides, the CDR3 is TGTGCCACCAGTGAGGAGTATGAAGGGACCCAGTACTTC.

With respect to this clonotype: A read error may produce the germline difference seen at one junction end. The chain recombines TRBV11-3 with TRBJ2-3; D perhaps matches TRBD1 (5 bases). Per germline, CDR1 SGHNT and CDR2 YENEEA. The CDR3 runs to 13 residues. DNA for the CDR3: TGTGCCAGCAGCTTTCATGGGGCAGATGCGCAGTATTTC. Translating it yields CASSFHGADAQYF.

Of note for this clonotype: A read error may produce the germline difference seen at one junction end. This chain links TRBV6-5 with TRBJ2-1; the D is unclear. Germline V CDR1 and CDR2: MNHEY, SVGAGI. This CDR3 is 15 amino acids long. The CDR3 region is CTRSYDRSSYNEQFF. The CDR3 nucleotides read TGTACCAGAAGTTACGACCGGAGCTCCTACAATGAGCAGTTCTTC.

A note on this clonotype: The DNA is omitted, as the CDR3 cannot be located on it reliably, and the CDR3 follows TCRdb's listing. The V gene is TRBV4-3, the J gene TRBJ2-7; the table's D call, TRBD2, was not checked against the DNA. Looked up from germline, CDR1 is LGHNA and CDR2 is YSLEER. Including both end residues, the CDR3 is 15 amino acids long. CDR3 region: CASSQGTSYSCEQYF.